The 32 T cell receptor beta chains reported below all come from one sample, sequenced in a study of CD8 T cells in ankylosing spondylitis. Which antigens these TCRs recognize remains unknown. Study-level results: The study identified a TCR beta motif of 7 or 8 highly homologous variants that appeared characteristic of ankylosing spondylitis blood.

One entry per CDR3 protein results from TCRdb running MiXCR on the 5' RACE reads. The table includes hundreds of thousands of distinct CDR3 sequences, roughly a quarter detected once. Sequenced sample: blood, either unsorted or a sorted T cell fraction (not recorded which). The receptors stem from a male donor with ankylosing spondylitis.

The chain has TRBV11-2 and TRBJ2-6; TRBD1 aligns across 8 bases. The V gene end was trimmed by 7 bases and the J gene end by 3 bases; junction bases not matched to a gene: 8. CDR1 is SGHAT, CDR2 FQNNGV, per germline. There are 16 residues in the CDR3. The DNA of the CDR3 is TGTGCCAGCACCAAGACAGGGGTTGGTGGGGCCAACGTCCTGACTTTC. Protein sequence: CASTKTGVGGANVLTF.

The V call is TRBV21-1, the J call TRBJ1-5; TRBD1, as called in the table, went unchecked against the DNA. TRBV21-1 is noted as a pseudogene. The CDR3 runs 16 residues. The CDR3 reads CASSKGPEGGNQPQHF. The CDR3 nucleotides are TGTGCCAGCAGCAAAGGCCCCGAGGGGGGTAATCAGCCCCAGCATTTT.

The rearrangement joins TRBV15 to TRBJ1-1; D not resolved. Germline CDR1 reads LNHNV; CDR2 reads YYDKDF (reference sequence). Trimming took off 7 bases at V and 3 bases at J, with 12 bases between the two ends. The CDR3 loop spans 13 amino acids. The CDR3 nucleotides read TGTGCCACCACCGGGCGGAGGGACACTGAAGCTTTCTTT. It encodes CATTGRRDTEAFF.

This chain joins TRBV20-1 and TRBJ2-1; D might be TRBD1 (5 bases). CDR1 is DFQATT and CDR2 is SNEGSKA in the germline V gene (reference sequence). The CDR3 runs to 12 residues. The CDR3 here is CRPETEYNEQFF. CDR3 DNA: TGCAGGCCGGAGACAGAGTACAATGAGCAGTTCTTC.

This clonotype came up a few times. The V call is TRBV29-1, the J call TRBJ2-1, with D maybe TRBD2 (6 bases). V shed 0 bases and J shed 8 bases, with 17 bases lying between them. The CDR3 length is 15 residues. Germline lookup yields CDR1 SQVTM and CDR2 ANQGSEA. The DNA of the CDR3 is TGCAGCGTTGAAGAGGTTAGCGGCTGGGCGGATGAGCAGTTCTTC. This encodes CSVEEVSGWADEQFF.

This clonotype appeared a few times. J is TRBJ2-1 and V is TRBV20-1, with 8 nucleotides matching TRBD1. V trimming: 6 bases; J trimming: 7 bases; junction bases outside the gene matches: 17. This CDR3 has 16 residues. The germline gives CDR1 DFQATT, CDR2 SNEGSKA (reference sequence). The CDR3: CSAPPSDREVGNEQFF. The CDR3 coding sequence is TGCAGTGCCCCGCCTTCGGACAGGGAGGTGGGGAATGAGCAGTTCTTC.

The sample holds many counts of this clonotype. The chain uses TRBV20-1 and TRBJ2-7; maybe TRBD2 (5 bases). The germline V and J ends were trimmed by 5 bases and 7 bases, with 9 bases remaining between them. The CDR3 sequence is 10 residues long. CDR1 is DFQATT and CDR2 is SNEGSKA in the germline V gene (reference sequence). This CDR3 reads CSAGAEEQYF. For the CDR3, the DNA is TGCAGTGCTGGAGCGGAGGAGCAGTACTTC.

The V call is TRBV9, the J call TRBJ2-1; the D gene is possibly TRBD2 (5 bases). The ends were cut back, 3 bases at V and 3 bases at J, with 7 bases in the middle. CDR1 and CDR2 (germline): SGDLS, YYNGEE. The CDR3 covers 13 residues. The CDR3 DNA follows: TGTGCCAGCAGCGCCCGGGACTACAATGAGCAGTTCTTC. It codes for CASSARDYNEQFF.

This clonotype has more than one count but fewer than ten. The rearrangement links TRBV29-1 to TRBJ2-3; TRBD2 agrees at 11 bases. Unmatched junction bases numbered 4, after V lost 5 bases and J lost 0 bases. The CDR3 length is 15 residues. Germline CDR1 and CDR2: SQVTM and ANQGSEA. The CDR3 bases are TGCAGCGTTATTTGGACTAGCGGGAGCACAGATACGCAGTATTTT. Residues: CSVIWTSGSTDTQYF.

This chain joins TRBV12-3 or TRBV12-4 and TRBJ1-5; 9 bases map to TRBD1. The CDR3 loop spans 15 amino acids. Trimming took 5 bases from V and 7 from J; bases not matched to a gene: 9. CDR3 in amino acids: CASSPVGQGGQPQHF. CDR3 sequence (DNA): TGTGCCAGCAGTCCCGTGGGACAGGGAGGACAGCCCCAGCATTTT.

The rearrangement joins TRBV5-1 to TRBJ1-1; possible D gene TRBD1, 5 bases. This CDR3 has 13 residues. CDR1 and CDR2 (germline): SGHRS, YFSETQ. V shed 2 bases and J shed 5 bases, with 10 bases lying between them. The CDR3 spells CASSFGGETEAFF. The CDR3 DNA is TGCGCCAGCAGCTTCGGGGGAGAGACTGAAGCTTTCTTT.

The chain has TRBV24-1 and TRBJ2-1, with D possibly being TRBD2 (6 bases). Germline values: CDR1 KGHDR, CDR2 SFDVKD. Trimming removed 9 bases at V and 2 bases at J, with 10 bases between. This CDR3 is built from 13 residues. The CDR3 nucleotides read TGTGCCACCGGGACTTCCCCCTACAATGAGCAGTTCTTC. Protein product: CATGTSPYNEQFF.

The chain's CDR3 is CASSEGTASNQPQHF. The CDR3 nucleotides read TGTGCCAGCAGCGAAGGGACAGCTAGCAATCAGCCCCAGCATTTT. The J gene is TRBJ1-5, the V gene TRBV11-3; 7 nucleotides agree with TRBD1. CDR3 size: 15 residues. J gave up 0 bases and V 5 bases, and 4 bases lay outside the gene matches. The germline V gene has CDR1 SGHNT and CDR2 YENEEA. The variable domain in full, with the rest retrieved from reference TRBV11-3 and TRBJ1-5, is EAGVVQSPRYKIIEKKQPVAFWCNPISGHNTLYWYLQNLGQGPELLIRYENEEAVDDSQLPKDRFSAERLKGVDSTLKIQPAELGDSAVYLCASSEGTASNQPQHFGDGTRLSIL.

The chain has TRBV7-9 and TRBJ1-2; no clear D gene. Per the germline V gene, CDR1 is SEHNR and CDR2 is FQNEAQ (reference sequence). CDR3 length equals 16 residues. Trimming took 5 bases from V and 2 from J, leaving 18 bases between them. CDR3 sequence reads: CASSPPGAESNYGYTF. CDR3 sequence (DNA): TGTGCCAGCAGCCCCCCCGGCGCAGAGAGCAACTATGGCTACACCTTC. Looking up the rest from reference TRBV7-9 and TRBJ1-2 gives the full variable domain: DTGVSQNPRHKITKRGQNVTFRCDPISEHNRLYWYRQTLGQGPEFLTYFQNEAQLEKSRLLSDRFSAERPKGSFSTLEIQRTEQGDSAMYLCASSPPGAESNYGYTFGSGTRLTVV.

This clonotype was observed a few times. V usage is TRBV27 and J usage is TRBJ1-5; D may be TRBD1 (5 bases). The length of the CDR3 is 13 residues. With 4 bases removed from V and 5 bases from J, the gap between germline ends came to 9 bases. Looked up from germline, CDR1 is MNHEY and CDR2 is SMNVEV (reference sequence). The CDR3 is CASSWDGHQPQHF. The CDR3 nucleotides read TGTGCCAGCAGTTGGGACGGCCATCAGCCCCAGCATTTT.

The chain combines TRBV7-2 with TRBJ2-1; D is undetermined. The ends were cut back, 7 bases at V and 12 bases at J, with 19 bases in the middle. Per germline, CDR1 SGHTA and CDR2 FQGNSA. The CDR3 runs to 13 residues. CDR3 sequence reads: CASTIREDPAQFF. The CDR3 DNA is TGTGCCAGCACCATCCGAGAGGACCCCGCGCAGTTCTTC.

This clonotype was seen more than once but under ten times. The CDR3 nucleotides read TGCAGTGCTAGGGGCAGGGAGCGAGGCTACACCTTC. Amino acid sequence: CSARGRERGYTF. The chain combines TRBV20-1 with TRBJ1-2; TRBD1 might be the D (5 bases). Germline values: CDR1 DFQATT, CDR2 SNEGSKA (reference sequence). The CDR3 has 12 amino acids. Trimming removed 3 bases at V and 8 bases at J, with 13 bases between.

J is TRBJ2-1 and V is TRBV29-1; D may be TRBD1 (6 bases). CDR1 and CDR2 from the germline V gene are SQVTM and ANQGSEA. V lost 5 bases and J 6 bases, leaving 8 bases between the germline ends. The CDR3 runs to 11 residues. CDR3 region: CSVTTGNEQFF. Here the CDR3 DNA reads TGCAGCGTTACGACAGGCAATGAGCAGTTCTTC.

This clonotype was seen repeatedly, ten times or more. The chain joins TRBV27 to TRBJ1-5, with 7 bases fitting TRBD1. Germline loops: CDR1 MNHEY, CDR2 SMNVEV (reference sequence). The CDR3 runs 14 residues. Germline trimming cut 2 bases from V and 4 bases from J; bases unmatched to any gene: 2. CDR3 loop: CASSLRQGNQPQHF. The CDR3 region has the DNA TGTGCCAGCAGTTTACGACAGGGAAATCAGCCCCAGCATTTT.

This clonotype has only a few counts. The chain recombines TRBV5-1 with TRBJ1-2; D is ambiguous. CDR3 length: 14 amino acids. Trimming took 3 bases from V and 4 from J, leaving 13 bases between them. Germline V gene data show CDR1 as SGHRS and CDR2 as YFSETQ. The CDR3 DNA is TGCGCCAGCAGCTCAACCAGGACGCCCTATGGCTACACCTTC. Protein product: CASSSTRTPYGYTF. Using reference TRBV5-1 and TRBJ1-2 for the parts outside the CDR3, the full variable domain is KAGVTQTPRYLIKTRGQQVTLSCSPISGHRSVSWYQQTPGQGLQFLFEYFSETQRNKGNFPGRFSGRQFSNSRSEMNVSTLELGDSALYLCASSSTRTPYGYTFGSGTRLTVV.

Only a few counts were recorded for this clonotype. This chain connects TRBV11-2 to TRBJ2-3; weak D call: TRBD1 (5 bases). This CDR3 is 14 amino acids long. The V gene lost 3 bases and the J gene lost 5 bases, with 12 bases spanning the gap. CDR1 SGHAT and CDR2 FQNNGV come from the germline V gene. The CDR3 region is CASSFDAGLDTQYF. In nucleotides, the CDR3 is TGTGCCAGCAGCTTTGACGCAGGGCTAGATACGCAGTATTTT.

This clonotype appeared a few times. The chain couples TRBV12-3 or TRBV12-4 to TRBJ1-2; D unclear. Trimming left V 8 bases short and J 2 bases short, with 9 bases between. The CDR3 length is 12 residues. CDR3 nucleotides: TGTGCCAGCTCGGGTGAGAACTATGGCTACACCTTC. Its protein product is CASSGENYGYTF.

This clonotype showed up just once. This sequence joins TRBV20-1 and TRBJ2-7; D possibly uses TRBD1 or TRBD2 (5 bases each). Germline values: CDR1 DFQATT, CDR2 SNEGSKA (reference sequence). This CDR3 region has 11 residues. Trimming pared 5 bases from V and 3 bases from J, leaving 8 bases between. The DNA of the CDR3 is TGCAGTGCTGGGACCTACTACGAGCAGTACGTC. Protein sequence: CSAGTYYEQYV.

In this sample, this clonotype turned up a few times. This sequence joins TRBV28 and TRBJ1-1, with D perhaps TRBD1 (5 bases). This CDR3 comprises 13 residues. In germline, CDR1 is MDHEN, CDR2 SYDVKM. Trimming shortened V by 3 bases and J by 11 bases, and 16 bases separated the two germline ends. The CDR3 loop is CASSFRAGPGAFF. CDR3 nucleotides: TGTGCCAGCAGTTTCAGGGCAGGGCCAGGCGCTTTCTTT.

This clonotype has more than one count but fewer than ten. This chain links TRBV6-1 with TRBJ2-1; 10 bases are shared with TRBD2. From germline, CDR1 is MNHNS and CDR2 SASEGT. There are 14 residues in the CDR3. The trim removed 7 bases at V and 7 bases at J, leaving 7 bases unmatched. The CDR3 here is CASTGGLALNEQFF. The CDR3 DNA sequence: TGTGCCAGCACCGGGGGACTAGCGCTTAATGAGCAGTTCTTC.

This chain joins TRBV5-5 and TRBJ1-1; TRBD1 matches 9 bases. Germline CDR1 and CDR2: SGHKS and YYEKEE (reference sequence). This CDR3 has 14 residues. Germline trimming cut 2 bases from V and 3 bases from J; bases unmatched to any gene: 2. The CDR3 here is CASSLQGAHTEAFF. CDR3 in DNA: TGTGCCAGCAGCTTACAGGGGGCTCACACTGAAGCTTTCTTT.

The J gene is TRBJ2-3, the V gene TRBV14; 9 nucleotides line up with TRBD2. The V gene's germline CDR1 is SGHDN and CDR2 FVKESK. J lost 9 bases, V lost 4 bases, and 11 bases had no gene match. CDR3 size: 15 residues. The CDR3 loop is CASSPRVEAGGTQYF. Written as DNA, the CDR3 is TGTGCCAGCAGCCCCCGAGTGGAAGCGGGAGGAACGCAGTATTTT.

The gene calls are TRBV5-1 and TRBJ1-1; the D is unclear. Trimming shortened V by 4 bases and J by 4 bases, and 20 bases separated the two germline ends. The CDR3 has 16 residues. Germline V gene sequence: CDR1 SGHRS, CDR2 YFSETQ. The CDR3 here is CASSPLPPGWGTEAFF. The DNA for the CDR3 is TGCGCCAGCAGCCCTTTACCGCCGGGATGGGGCACTGAAGCTTTCTTT.

The rearrangement joins TRBV27 to TRBJ2-2, with D hard to call. From germline, CDR1 is MNHEY and CDR2 SMNVEV (reference sequence). Trimming stripped 1 base from V and 6 bases from J, with 6 bases between. CDR3 length: 13 residues. In nucleotides, the CDR3 is TGTGCCAGCAGTTTATTTGCTTCCGGGGAGCTGTTTTTT. The encoded protein is CASSLFASGELFF.

The table lists this clonotype with a few counts. The V call is TRBV2, the J call TRBJ2-1, with D tentatively TRBD1 (6 bases). This CDR3 is built from 15 residues. Germline V CDR1 and CDR2: SNHLY, FYNNEI. Trimming left V 7 bases short and J 0 bases short, with 13 bases between. As DNA, the CDR3 is TGTGCCAGCAACCTAGACAGGAGCTCCTACAATGAGCAGTTCTTC. Encoded protein: CASNLDRSSYNEQFF. The full variable domain, in which reference TRBV2 and TRBJ2-1 provide the parts outside the CDR3, is EPEVTQTPSHQVTQMGQEVILRCVPISNHLYFYWYRQILGQKVEFLVSFYNNEISEKSEIFDDQFSVERPDGSNFTLKIRSTKLEDSAMYFCASNLDRSSYNEQFFGPGTRLTVL.

Only a few counts were recorded for this clonotype. V gene TRBV7-2 combines with J gene TRBJ2-7; no firm D call. Trimming took off 8 bases at V and 7 bases at J, with 21 bases between the two ends. The CDR3 loop spans 14 amino acids. CDR1 is SGHTA, CDR2 FQGNSA, per germline. The CDR3 reads CASSRSQPLREQYF. DNA of the CDR3: TGTGCCAGCTCCAGGTCACAACCCCTCAGAGAGCAGTACTTC.

The chain is built from TRBV5-1 and TRBJ1-4; 9 bases agree with TRBD1. From germline, CDR1 is SGHRS and CDR2 YFSETQ. After removal of 4 bases from V and 6 bases from J, the junction contained 7 bases not matched to a gene. This CDR3 is 15 amino acids long. CDR3 sequence reads: CASSPRGQGDEKLFF. Here the CDR3 DNA reads TGCGCCAGCAGCCCACGGGGACAGGGTGATGAAAAACTGTTTTTT. The variable domain in full, with the rest retrieved from reference TRBV5-1 and TRBJ1-4, is KAGVTQTPRYLIKTRGQQVTLSCSPISGHRSVSWYQQTPGQGLQFLFEYFSETQRNKGNFPGRFSGRQFSNSRSEMNVSTLELGDSALYLCASSPRGQGDEKLFFGSGTQLSVL.